The 19 T cell receptor beta chains reported below all come from one sample, sequenced in a study of blood T cell repertoires in COVID-19 (dated by TCRdb to between 2020 and 2021). The protocol used for the library was the immunoSEQ multiplex PCR assay. TCRdb limited this immuneACCESS table to in-frame rearrangements with V and J called. A share of clones is missing; checked studies link under half to unresolved V genes, and the rest is unexplained. Recorded for this sample are around 68,000 clones; about 87% of them occurred a single time. The ten largest make up roughly 2.3% of the sample. Sequences were obtained from peripheral blood. The receptors shown here come from a human donor in a cohort sampled during active COVID-19.

The chain links TRBV28 to TRBJ1-2; D perhaps matches TRBD1 (6 bases). V lost 5 bases and J 4 bases, leaving 17 bases between the germline ends. Germline CDR1 MDHEN, CDR2 SYDVKM. The CDR3 sequence is 15 residues long. The chain's CDR3 is CASSTGTRETYGYTF. As DNA, the CDR3 is TGTGCCAGCAGTACCGGGACAAGGGAGACCTATGGCTACACCTTC.

The CDR3 DNA reads as TGCGCCAGCAGCCCTATCACTAGCGGGAGGGCCAACGGGGAGCTGTTTTTT. Its protein is CASSPITSGRANGELFF. V usage is TRBV4-1 and J usage is TRBJ2-2; 13 bases map to TRBD2. V was clipped by 4 bases and J by 7 bases; unmatched bases: 9. The CDR3 is 17 amino acids. CDR1 MGHRA and CDR2 YSYEKL come from the germline V gene.

The gene calls are TRBV4-1 and TRBJ2-7, with 8 nucleotides matching TRBD1. CDR3 length equals 16 residues. Losses at the gene ends were 2 bases for V and 3 bases for J; bases not matched to a gene: 9. CDR1 MGHRA and CDR2 YSYEKL come from the germline V gene. CDR3 coding DNA: TGCGCCAGCAGCCAACCCGGACAGGGCTTGGGCTACGAGCAGTACTTC. Amino acids: CASSQPGQGLGYEQYF.

This clone was observed a few times. This chain links TRBV5-1 with TRBJ1-2, with TRBD1 identical over 7 bases. The trim removed 0 bases at V and 4 bases at J, leaving 6 bases unmatched. The CDR3 covers 15 residues. The germline CDR1 and CDR2 sequences are SGHRS and YFSETQ. The CDR3 sequence is CASSLAPGQPYGYTF. The CDR3 DNA sequence: TGCGCCAGCAGCTTGGCCCCGGGACAGCCCTATGGCTACACCTTC.

V is TRBV7-2 and J is TRBJ1-5; possibly TRBD1 for D (5 bases). CDR1 SGHTA and CDR2 FQGNSA come from the germline V gene. This CDR3 contains 18 residues. Trimming removed 7 bases at V and 5 bases at J, with 27 bases between. The CDR3 loop is CASITFGGWQVRDQPQHF. In DNA, the CDR3 is TGTGCCAGCATCACCTTCGGGGGATGGCAGGTTCGGGATCAGCCCCAGCATTTT.

The chain combines TRBV7-9 with TRBJ1-1; 7 bases fit TRBD1. This CDR3 spans 13 amino acids. Germline lookup yields CDR1 SEHNR and CDR2 FQNEAQ (reference sequence). With V trimmed by 5 bases and J by 2 bases, 2 bases remained unmatched. Here the CDR3 reads CASSPGGNTEAFF. The CDR3 DNA reads TGTGCCAGCAGCCCAGGGGGAAACACTGAAGCTTTCTTT.

This clone was found once. The chain uses TRBV6-5 and TRBJ1-1; tentative D call: TRBD1 (6 bases). The CDR3 has 15 residues. In germline, CDR1 is MNHEY, CDR2 SVGAGI. V dropped 5 bases and J dropped 0 bases, with 13 bases sitting between them. This chain's CDR3 is CASSHGGHLNTEAFF. The CDR3 nucleotides read TGTGCCAGCAGTCATGGGGGACATTTGAACACTGAAGCTTTCTTT.

This rearrangement joins TRBV2 to TRBJ1-2, with D unclear. Trimming stripped 6 bases from V and 4 bases from J, with 6 bases between. CDR3 length: 11 amino acids. Germline V lookup: CDR1 SNHLY, CDR2 FYNNEI. CDR3 sequence: CASRGAYGYTF. DNA of the CDR3: TGTGCCAGCAGGGGAGCCTATGGCTACACCTTC.

This chain links TRBV18 with TRBJ2-7; 9 bases are shared with TRBD1. The length of the CDR3 is 14 residues. From germline, CDR1 is KGHSH and CDR2 LQKENI. V dropped 4 bases and J dropped 5; count of bases not matched to a gene: 6. CDR3 region: CASSLRTGEHEQYF. The CDR3 coding sequence is TGTGCCAGCTCACTGAGGACAGGGGAACACGAGCAGTACTTC. The full variable domain, its missing parts supplied by reference TRBV18 and TRBJ2-7, is NAGVMQNPRHLVRRRGQEARLRCSPMKGHSHVYWYRQLPEEGLKFMVYLQKENIIDESGMPKERFSAEFPKEGPSILRIQQVVRGDSAAYFCASSLRTGEHEQYFGPGTRLTVT.

This clone was counted a single time. This chain uses TRBV5-1 with TRBJ1-2; 8 nucleotides align to TRBD1. This CDR3 has 14 amino acids. The V segment lost 3 bases and the J segment 4 bases; nucleotides outside the gene matches: 5. CDR1 is SGHRS and CDR2 is YFSETQ in the germline V gene. The CDR3 protein is CASSSGQGSYGYTF. The CDR3 DNA reads as TGCGCCAGCAGCTCAGGACAGGGTTCCTATGGCTACACCTTC.

This clone was seen just once. This CDR3 is CASSLLGNTEAFF. CDR3 nucleotide sequence: TGTGCCAGCAGCTTACTAGGGAACACTGAAGCTTTCTTT. The chain links TRBV7-2 to TRBJ1-1; D is uncertain. V was pared by 2 bases and J by 1 base, with 5 bases between. Germline V gene data show CDR1 as SGHTA and CDR2 as FQGNSA. This CDR3 contains 13 residues.

CDR3 nucleotides: TGTGCCAGCAGCGCCCGATTTAGTGTTTACGAGCAGTACTTC. Encoded protein: CASSARFSVYEQYF. V gene TRBV3-1 (or the pseudogene TRBV3-2) combines with J gene TRBJ2-7; D is uncertain. V lost 5 bases to trimming and J lost 4 bases, with 15 bases between them. The length of the CDR3 is 14 residues. CDR1 and CDR2 from the germline V gene are LGHDT and YNNKEL (reference sequence).

In this sample, this clone turned up once. The chain combines TRBV19 with TRBJ1-2; 9 bases are shared with TRBD1. CDR3 length equals 16 residues. V lost 5 bases and J lost 7; bases outside the gene matches: 14. The germline CDR1 and CDR2 sequences are LNHDA and SQIVND (reference sequence). DNA for the CDR3: TGTGCCAGTAGTCCAAATCCCGGGACAGGGCGGATTGGCTACACCTTC. Residues: CASSPNPGTGRIGYTF.

The chain has TRBV4-1 and TRBJ2-3, with D perhaps matching TRBD1 (6 bases). The germline CDR1 and CDR2 sequences are MGHRA and YSYEKL. This CDR3 spans 15 amino acids. The V gene lost 3 bases and the J gene lost 3 bases, with 13 bases spanning the gap. This chain's CDR3 is CASSQSHQGTDTQYF. The DNA for the CDR3 is TGCGCCAGCAGCCAGAGTCATCAGGGGACAGATACGCAGTATTTT.

This clone was found many times. The chain couples TRBV6-2 or TRBV6-3 to TRBJ2-6; tentatively, D is TRBD1 (5 bases). CDR3 size: 15 residues. Germline lookup yields CDR1 MNHEY and CDR2 SVGEGT. The V end lost 6 bases, the J end lost 0 bases, and 9 bases lay between the germline ends. The CDR3 bases are TGTGCCAGCAGCTCAGGGCGCTCTGGGGCCAACGTCCTGACTTTC. Translated, it gives CASSSGRSGANVLTF.

The V and J genes are TRBV5-6 and TRBJ2-2, with D perhaps TRBD2 (6 bases). From germline, CDR1 is SGHDT and CDR2 YYEEEE. The CDR3 is made up of 14 amino acids. Trimming removed 5 bases from V and 2 bases from J, with 10 bases in between. This CDR3 reads CASSAGLNTGELFF. The DNA for the CDR3 is TGTGCCAGCAGTGCGGGACTTAACACCGGGGAGCTGTTTTTT.

This chain uses TRBV5-6 with TRBJ2-2, with a possible D match to TRBD1 (5 bases). The CDR3 length is 15 residues. Germline CDR1 reads SGHDT; CDR2 reads YYEEEE. V lost 5 bases and J 4 bases, leaving 15 bases between the germline ends. This CDR3 is CASSPTRGSTGELFF. In DNA form, the CDR3 reads TGTGCCAGCAGTCCGACAAGGGGATCCACCGGGGAGCTGTTTTTT.

The genes are TRBV4-1 and TRBJ1-5, with D uncertain. V lost 1 base and J lost 4, with 11 bases in between. The CDR3 consists of 15 residues. The V gene's germline CDR1 is MGHRA and CDR2 YSYEKL. CDR3 protein: CASSQGGLLNQPQHF. CDR3 nucleotide sequence: TGCGCCAGCAGCCAAGGAGGACTGCTTAATCAGCCCCAGCATTTT.

This clone was picked up a small number of times. This chain links TRBV4-3 with TRBJ2-6, with D unresolved. The V gene's germline CDR1 is LGHNA and CDR2 YSLEER. This CDR3 has 16 residues. V shed 2 bases and J shed 1 base, with 9 bases lying between them. CDR3 sequence (DNA): TGCGCCAGCAGCCAAACCGCAGGTTCTGGGGCCAACGTCCTGACTTTC. Residues: CASSQTAGSGANVLTF.